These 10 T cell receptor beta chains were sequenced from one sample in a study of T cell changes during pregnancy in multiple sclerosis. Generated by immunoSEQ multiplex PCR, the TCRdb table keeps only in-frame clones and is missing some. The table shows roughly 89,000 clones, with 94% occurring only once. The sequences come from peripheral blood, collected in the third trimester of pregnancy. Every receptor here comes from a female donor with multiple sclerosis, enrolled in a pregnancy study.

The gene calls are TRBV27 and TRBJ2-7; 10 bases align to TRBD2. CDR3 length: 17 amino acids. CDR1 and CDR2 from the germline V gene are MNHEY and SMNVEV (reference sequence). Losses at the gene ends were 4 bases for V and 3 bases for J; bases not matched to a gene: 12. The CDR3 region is CASSYSGTSVWFYEQYF. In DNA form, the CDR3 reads TGTGCCAGCAGTTACTCCGGGACTAGCGTTTGGTTCTACGAGCAGTACTTC.

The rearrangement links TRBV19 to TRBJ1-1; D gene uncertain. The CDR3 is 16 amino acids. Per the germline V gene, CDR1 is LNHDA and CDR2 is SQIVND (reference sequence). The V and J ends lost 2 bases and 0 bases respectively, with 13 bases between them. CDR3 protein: CASSIRPGGLNTEAFF. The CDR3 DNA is TGTGCCAGTAGTATAAGACCCGGCGGGTTGAACACTGAAGCTTTCTTT.

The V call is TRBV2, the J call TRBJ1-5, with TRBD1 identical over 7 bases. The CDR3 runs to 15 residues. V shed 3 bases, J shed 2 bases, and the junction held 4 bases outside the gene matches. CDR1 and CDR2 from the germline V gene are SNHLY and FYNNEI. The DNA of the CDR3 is TGTGCCAGCAGTGATAGGGGGCTCGGCAATCAGCCCCAGCATTTT. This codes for CASSDRGLGNQPQHF.

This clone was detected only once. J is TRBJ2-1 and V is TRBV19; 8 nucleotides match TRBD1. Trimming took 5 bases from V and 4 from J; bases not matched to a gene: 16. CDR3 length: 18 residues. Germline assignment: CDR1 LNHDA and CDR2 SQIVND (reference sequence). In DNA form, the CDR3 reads TGTGCCAGTAGTCCTCACCCCTTCCCAGGGGGCGCGTACAATGAGCAGTTCTTC. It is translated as CASSPHPFPGGAYNEQFF.

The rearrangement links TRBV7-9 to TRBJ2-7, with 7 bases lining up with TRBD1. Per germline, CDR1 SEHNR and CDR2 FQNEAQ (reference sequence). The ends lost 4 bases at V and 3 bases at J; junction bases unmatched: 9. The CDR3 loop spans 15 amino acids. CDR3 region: CASSSRDRSIYEQYF. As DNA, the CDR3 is TGTGCCAGCAGCTCCCGGGACAGATCTATCTACGAGCAGTACTTC.

This chain's CDR3 is CSGGQLGETQYF. In DNA form, the CDR3 reads TGCAGCGGGGGACAGCTCGGGGAGACCCAGTACTTC. V is TRBV29-1 and J is TRBJ2-5; 7 positions agree with TRBD1. CDR1 and CDR2 from the germline V gene are SQVTM and ANQGSEA. Losses at the gene ends were 7 bases for V and 5 bases for J; bases not matched to a gene: 7. The CDR3 is 12 amino acids. Complete variable domain (other parts from reference TRBV29-1 and TRBJ2-5): SAVISQKPSRDICQRGTSLTIQCQVDSQVTMMFWYRQQPGQSLTLIATANQGSEATYESGFVIDKFPISRPNLTFSTLTVSNMSPEDSSIYLCSGGQLGETQYFGPGTRLLVL.

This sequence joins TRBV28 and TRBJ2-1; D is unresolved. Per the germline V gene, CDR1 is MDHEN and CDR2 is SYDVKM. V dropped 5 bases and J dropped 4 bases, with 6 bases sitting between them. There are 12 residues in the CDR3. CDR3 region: CASSPPYNEQFF. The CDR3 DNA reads TGTGCCAGCAGTCCCCCATACAATGAGCAGTTCTTC. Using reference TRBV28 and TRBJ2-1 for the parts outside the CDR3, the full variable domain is DVKVTQSSRYLVKRTGEKVFLECVQDMDHENMFWYRQDPGLGLRLIYFSYDVKMKEKGDIPEGYSVSREKKERFSLILESASTNQTSMYLCASSPPYNEQFFGPGTRLTVL.

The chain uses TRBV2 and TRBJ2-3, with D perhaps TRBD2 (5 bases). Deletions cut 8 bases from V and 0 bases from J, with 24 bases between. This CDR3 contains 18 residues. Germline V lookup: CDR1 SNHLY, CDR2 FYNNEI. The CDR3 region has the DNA TGTGCCAGCCGCCGAGCCGGAGGAAGAGGGAAGAGCACAGATACGCAGTATTTT. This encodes CASRRAGGRGKSTDTQYF.

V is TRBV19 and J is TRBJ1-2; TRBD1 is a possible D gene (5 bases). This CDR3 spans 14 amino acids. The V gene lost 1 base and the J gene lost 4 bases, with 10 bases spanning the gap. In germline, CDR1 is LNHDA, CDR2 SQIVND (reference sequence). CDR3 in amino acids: CASSIAAGLYGYTF. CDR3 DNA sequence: TGTGCCAGTAGTATAGCCGCAGGGCTCTATGGCTACACCTTC.

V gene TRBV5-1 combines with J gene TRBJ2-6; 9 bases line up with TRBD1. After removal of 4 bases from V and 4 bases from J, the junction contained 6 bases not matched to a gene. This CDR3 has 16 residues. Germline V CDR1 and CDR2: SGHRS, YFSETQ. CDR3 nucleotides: TGCGCCAGCAGCCCCGGACAGGGGTCAGGGGCCAACGTCCTGACTTTC. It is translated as CASSPGQGSGANVLTF.